The source of this TCR beta chain is a study of blood T cell repertoires in COVID-19. Study-wide context: In each case, the material was cDNA or gDNA derived from T cells, B-cell-depleted T cells, or PBMCs.

Trimming at V came to 6 bases and at J to 4 bases, leaving 7 bases not matched to a gene. The germline CDR1 and CDR2 sequences are MNHEY and SVGAGI. There are 14 residues in the CDR3. Study processing details: Amplifying reference gene primers gave estimates of nucleated cell counts. Here immunoSEQ multiplex PCR was the method, and the copy in TCRdb shows in-frame clones only, minus some. V and J calls and clone size are as listed in that table; D and trimming were resolved from the DNA. The data contain 150,000 to 200,000 clones, approximately 80% of them singletons. This clonotype was sampled from a woman aged 45-65 years with active or convalescent COVID-19. V is TRBV6-5 and J is TRBJ2-3; 7 bases map to TRBD2. Material: peripheral blood. The CDR3, as DNA: TGTGCCAGCAGCCCCGTTCTAGCGGCAGATACGCAGTATTTT. Its protein product is CASSPVLAADTQYF.